The present entry profiles one T cell receptor (beta chain) with its context. Its target antigen remains unknown. The sample holds no much larger clone one base away, and base qualities are not on file. The cohort comprised under 700 healthy bone marrow donors. At the time of sampling, every cohort member was nominally healthy, though immune exposures that went unrecorded were likely present. The donor tested CMV seronegative, placing the donor among the 352 seronegative members of the cohort. Each donor provided a peripheral blood sample, and peripheral blood mononuclear cells were used for TCR beta sequencing. The Qiagen DNeasy Blood Extraction Kit was used to extract genomic DNA from the blood cell samples. The sample is drawn from a study of cytomegalovirus exposure and HLA in healthy donors (TCRdb year 2017). Turning to the overall study: According to an earlier analysis of 450 to 650 of the donors, 150 million to 200 million T cells yielded 117 million unique TCR beta sequences and approximately 300 Gb of sequence data. In a later genetic analysis, genome-wide SNP genotypes for about three fifths of the roughly 670 donors were used, and that subset was treated as a discovery cohort. In an earlier analysis of over 550 of the donors, high-throughput TCR beta sequencing was used to judge whether each TCR beta V gene segment behaved as functional or pseudogenic. The number of typed donors differed by locus: roughly 620-630 for A, B, C, DRB1 and DQB1; 522 for DQA1; approximately 610 for DPA1; and some 470 for DPB1. Rather than drawing on any new phenotypic data, the later analysis identified candidate immune exposures from TCR beta sequences and the way those sequences occurred across donors. The study was designed to test whether signatures of past pathogen exposure could be identified by cataloging public T cell receptors. In a later analysis, previously published TCR beta repertoires from hundreds of donors were re-analyzed and high-resolution HLA genotyping was added so that TCR occurrence patterns could be studied. All discovery cohort repertoires had been generated using a single sequencing platform. Both class I and class II loci were covered by HLA typing, at four-digit resolution. An early release that covered roughly 600 HLA-typed donors contained about 300 gigabases of sequencing data and approximately 85 million unique TCR sequences. To predict cytomegalovirus infection status, the study combined high-throughput TCR immunosequencing, statistical association of individual TCRs with disease status, and machine learning. Across approximately 400 genotyped donors of the cohort, an average of about 240,000 unique TCR beta nucleotide sequences per donor were sequenced, and roughly 18% of those sequences were non-productive. Alongside the repertoire data, information on donor age, sex, ethnicity and CMV serostatus was compiled. The study used immunosequencing to profile the T cell repertoires of several hundred subjects and linked those repertoires to cytomegalovirus serostatus. Roughly five DR-DQ haplotypes were treated as single units for association and clustering because of strong linkage in the cohort. In addition to the first cohort of 500 to 850 subjects, a separate validation cohort of approximately 130 different subjects was used. Among the roughly 400 genotyped donors, about 83% belonged to the genetic ancestry cluster associated with self-reported Caucasian donors. Study-wide findings and limitations: It was suggested by the authors that the approach could potentially be generalized to other disease states and immunological phenotypes. Linkage disequilibrium might explain the correlated functional status among segregating V segments, but an unknown experimental factor could not be ruled out. A few of the identified cytomegalovirus-associated TCR beta chains were confirmed in vitro to be specific for cytomegalovirus antigens. Assigning TCR associations to individual alleles was difficult when HLA alleles, especially DR and DQ, strongly co-occurred. In a later analysis, TCR association rates were found to vary across HLA loci, with the most associated TCRs seen for DRB1 alleles and the fewest for HLA-C alleles. In a later analysis, HLA-associated TCR beta chains showed more clonal expansion and lower generation probabilities than non-associated chains that were equally common. A further reported finding was that TCR beta sequences accurately predicted the HLA-A and HLA-B alleles for most subjects in the first cohort. Only TCR beta chains were sequenced in this cohort, and the absence of alpha or paired-chain data limited detectable features. The study gave a list of under 200 TCR beta chains associated with cytomegalovirus. The classifier was reported to diagnose cytomegalovirus status with high specificity and sensitivity in both the original cohort and the validation cohort. A group of highly shared sequence variants was considered likely to be a technical artifact of the sequencing pipeline. Compared with the approximately 710-donor mean, donors in an Asian-associated ancestry cluster had fewer N-insertions in productive TCRs, according to a later genetic analysis. Immune exposure information for the cohort was limited to CMV serostatus. In an earlier analysis of fewer than 700 of the donors, most TCR beta V segments appeared in productive rearrangements about 90% or about 30% of the time, broadly matching IMGT annotations. A later analysis reported that several top co-occurrence clusters appeared linked to parvovirus B19, influenza, CMV and Epstein-Barr virus. HLA typing was unavailable for some donors at each locus, so association tests used only the typed subset. V-gene and J-gene trimming of TCR beta chains was associated with a missense DCLRE1C variant in a later genetic analysis, and the association was replicated in an independent cohort. Most TCR sequences were seen in very few donors, while some public TCRs were found in many individuals. According to a later analysis, most CMV-associated TCR beta chains appeared to be HLA-restricted, and the HLA associations seemed to be driven largely by CMV exposure. Because counts were too low, approximately 18 rarely observed V segments, including chromosome 9 orphons, were excluded from the earlier analysis of 500 to 700 of the donors. A later analysis associated about 17,000 TCR beta sequences with specific HLA alleles at a false discovery rate of 0.05. The presence/absence analyses assumed that sequencing depth was roughly uniform across donors, and that assumption may not be true.

Receptor amplification or capture employed the immunoSEQ multiplex PCR assay. A mixture of 60 forward primers for TCR Vbeta segments and 13 reverse primers for TCR Jbeta segments was used in the multiplex PCR. Amplification of the CDR3 region of rearranged TCR beta genes was performed with a multiplex PCR assay on genomic DNA. On the Illumina HiSeq System, the amplified TCR beta libraries were sequenced as 87-base-pair reads. Per the authors' processing: A later analysis tallied about 77 million unique TCR beta chains across the 666 repertoires, and approximately 9.9 million of those chains were shared by two or more donors. Raw reads were error-corrected and collapsed into unique sequences with a nearest-neighbor algorithm that merged closely related sequences to remove PCR and sequencing errors. Alignment of CDR3 sequences to IMGT reference sequences was used to assign V, D and J gene segments. For a sequence to be retained, a match of at least six nucleotides to both a V gene segment and a J gene segment was required. Rearrangements were called productive when the CDR3 lacked stop codons and stayed in frame with V and J; all others were non-productive. CDR3 was defined by IMGT convention, running from the second conserved V-encoded cysteine to the conserved J-encoded phenylalanine. The earlier analysis of about 590 of the donors excluded sequences that lacked an unambiguous match to a single V gene segment. In an earlier analysis of almost 600 of the donors, a V segment was called functional when productive rearrangements were above 56.7%, and segregating when the standard deviation between donors exceeded 5%. To diagnose cytomegalovirus status from the catalog of TCR beta chain sequences, a statistical classification framework was built. V and J gene assignment, in a later analysis, came from comparing TCR nucleotide sequences with IMGT/GENE-DB human TR gene sequences. Using the TCRdist pipeline, a later analysis assigned CDR3 sequences along with most-parsimonious VDJ recombination scenarios. A later analysis defined each TCR beta chain by its CDR3 amino acid sequence plus V-gene family, and excluded reads lacking a unique V-gene family. To address suspected cross-contamination and a sequencing artifact, a later analysis removed 550 to 750 highly shared, low-generation-probability nucleotide sequences. For each public chain, a later analysis derived a clonal expansion index from normalized ranks of inferred template counts within each repertoire. Generation probabilities in a later analysis came from a VDJ recombination model fitted to out-of-frame rearrangements, and those results were checked against IGoR. Hypergeometric tests were used in a later analysis to score TCR-TCR, TCR-HLA and TCR-CMV co-occurrence, with a repertoire-size bias correction applied to the TCR pairs. A later analysis estimated false discovery rates by permuting HLA or CMV assignments 20 times. In a later analysis, co-occurring TCRs were grouped using DBSCAN, with TCRdist sequence similarity added in when clustering inside HLA-allele-positive subsets. Repertoires with fewer than 30,000 or more than 120,000 public chains were left out of co-occurrence clustering, as were five repertoires with anomalous nucleotide sharing. TCRdb provides this immuneACCESS table in a form limited to in-frame rearrangements. Some clones are lacking; in checked studies, under half of them reflect an unresolved V gene, and why the rest are absent is not known. V and J calls plus clone size are reproduced from that table; the DNA served to infer D and trimming. Here the sample has about 150,000 clones; 76% occur a single time. The ten top clones hold 3% to 4% of the sample.

Sequencing input: PBMCs. The sequence was collected from a male donor in good health and CMV-seronegative.

The bases are TGTGCCAGCAGCTTGGGGGCAGGGCAGACTGAAGCTTTCTTT. It translates to CASSLGAGQTEAFF. This sequence uses TRBV5-4 and TRBJ1-1; the D gene is perhaps TRBD1, on 5 matching bases. The germline ends are 11 bases apart after V is trimmed by 0 bases and J by 5 bases. CDR1 and CDR2 were assigned from the germline V gene (reference sequence) as SGHNT and YYREEE. CDR3 length: 14 amino acids, cysteine to phenylalanine. Of the read, only the CDR3 DNA is kept; its 42 bases are in frame from base 1.